A single TCR beta chain is shown here with its context. The target antigen is unknown. The source of the sample is a study of post-analysis software for immune sequencing data. Broader study findings: Significantly lower normalized Chao1 diversity was seen in multiple sclerosis patients than in controls.

Unique-molecular-identifier-tagged TCR beta cDNA libraries were used. TCRdb reprocessed the PCR reads with MiXCR, giving one entry per CDR3 protein. Of 150,000 to 200,000 distinct CDR3 sequences listed, around 30% are singletons. Sequencing was performed on blood. The TCR originated in a girl aged 5-17 years with multiple sclerosis.

The CDR3 DNA reads as TGTGCCAGCAGTCAGACCCAGGGGGCCTACGAGCAGTACTTC. Its translation is CASSQTQGAYEQYF. The rearrangement links TRBV28 to TRBJ2-7; 7 bases line up with TRBD1. Germline lookup yields CDR1 MDHEN and CDR2 SYDVKM. V shed 5 bases and J 2 bases; nucleotides not matched to a gene: 6. This CDR3 is 14 amino acids long.